The present entry profiles one T cell receptor (beta chain) with its context. The entry originates in a study of blood T cell repertoires in COVID-19. At the level of the study: Some COVID-19 samples were acute and others convalescent; all came from the United States, Italy and Spain. PBMCs, B-cell-depleted T cells, or T cells were the source of the cDNA or gDNA that made up the material.

CDR1 and CDR2 (germline): MNHEY, SMNVEV (reference sequence). Trimming stripped 5 bases from V and 0 bases from J, with 12 bases between. This CDR3 comprises 15 residues. Some clones are missing from TCRdb's copy, which holds only in-frame ones; the method was immunoSEQ multiplex PCR. The sample holds 110,000 to 150,000 clones; around nine tenths are singletons and the top ten take around 5%. The rearrangement links TRBV27 to TRBJ2-3, with a weak D call TRBD2 (6 bases). The source is a human donor in a cohort sampled during active COVID-19. The sequencing input was peripheral blood. The CDR3: CASSQPTSSTDTQYF. The CDR3 DNA sequence: TGTGCCAGCAGTCAACCGACTAGTAGCACAGATACGCAGTATTTT.